One sample yielded the 26 T cell receptor beta chains listed below, sequenced in a study of cytomegalovirus exposure and HLA in healthy donors. PCR amplification relied on 60 Vbeta primers (plus 13 Jbeta primers). The method was immunoSEQ multiplex PCR; TCRdb's version includes in-frame clones alone and lacks a portion of them. The sample consists of about 76,000 clones, 70% to 85% of them appearing once. The sample was PBMCs. These receptors were taken from a man aged 25 to 40 in good health and CMV-seronegative.

This clone was picked up a small number of times. The chain has TRBV5-4 and TRBJ2-3; TRBD2 is a possible D gene (6 bases). Germline values: CDR1 SGHNT, CDR2 YYREEE (reference sequence). V gave up 4 bases and J gave up 1 base, with 13 bases separating them. CDR3 length: 15 amino acids. In DNA form, the CDR3 reads TGTGCCAGCAGCACCGGGGGAAGTGGCACAGATACGCAGTATTTT. This sequence encodes CASSTGGSGTDTQYF.

The rearrangement links TRBV6-5 to TRBJ2-7, with 7 bases fitting TRBD2. CDR3 length equals 15 residues. Germline values: CDR1 MNHEY, CDR2 SVGAGI. V trimming: 5 bases; J trimming: 3 bases; junction bases outside the gene matches: 10. For the CDR3, the DNA is TGTGCCAGCAGTAAGCTGGGGGGGTTCGACTACGAGCAGTACTTC. Residues: CASSKLGGFDYEQYF.

The chain couples TRBV4-2 to TRBJ2-3; 10 bases are shared with TRBD2. CDR1 is LGHNA and CDR2 is YNFKEQ in the germline V gene. Trimming removed 0 bases from V and 6 bases from J; junction bases left unmatched: 9. The CDR3 spans 17 residues. The CDR3 region has the DNA TGTGCCAGCAGCCAAGATTTAGAGCGGGGGGGCGCGGATACGCAGTATTTT. It is translated as CASSQDLERGGADTQYF.

Of note for this clone: At one end the junction does not follow the germline gene, possibly because of a read error. This chain uses TRBV6-5 with TRBJ2-1, with 9 bases lining up with TRBD1. The CDR3 has 15 amino acids. The V gene's germline CDR1 is MNHEY and CDR2 SVGAGI. Written as DNA, the CDR3 is TGTGCCAGCAGTCCCAGGGACAGGGCTTACAGTGAGCAGTTCTTC. Translation gives CASSPRDRAYSEQFF.

The chain links TRBV18 to TRBJ2-3, with D maybe TRBD1 (6 bases). Germline V gives CDR1 KGHSH, CDR2 LQKENI. CDR3 length: 14 amino acids. Trimming stripped 3 bases from V and 2 bases from J, with 9 bases between. The CDR3: CASSPGQNTDTQYF. DNA of the CDR3: TGTGCCAGCTCACCTGGACAGAACACAGATACGCAGTATTTT. Based on the CDR3 plus reference TRBV18 and TRBJ2-3, the full variable domain is NAGVMQNPRHLVRRRGQEARLRCSPMKGHSHVYWYRQLPEEGLKFMVYLQKENIIDESGMPKERFSAEFPKEGPSILRIQQVVRGDSAAYFCASSPGQNTDTQYFGPGTRLTVL.

In this sample, this clone turned up a few times. This CDR3 is CASRREAGANVLTF. The CDR3 nucleotides are TGCGCCAGCAGAAGGGAGGCCGGGGCCAACGTCCTGACTTTC. This chain joins TRBV4-1 and TRBJ2-6; weak D call: TRBD2 (6 bases). The CDR3 sequence is 14 residues long. Germline values: CDR1 MGHRA, CDR2 YSYEKL. The V and J ends lost 6 bases and 4 bases respectively, with 10 bases between them.

The table lists this clone with a few counts. The V and J genes are TRBV30 and TRBJ1-4; weak D call: TRBD1 (6 bases). The CDR3 contains 13 residues. V lost 4 bases to trimming and J lost 6 bases, with 12 bases between them. Germline values: CDR1 GTSNPN, CDR2 SVGIG (reference sequence). The CDR3 is CAWKLPGDEKLFF. The CDR3 DNA reads TGTGCCTGGAAGTTACCAGGGGATGAAAAACTGTTTTTT.

The chain links TRBV30 to TRBJ1-3; D remains ambiguous. V was cut by 3 bases and J by 2 bases, with 8 bases left in between. CDR1 is GTSNPN and CDR2 is SVGIG in the germline V gene (reference sequence). This CDR3 spans 13 amino acids. CDR3 in DNA: TGTGCCTGGAGCGTAGTAGCTGGAAACACCATATATTTT. Translation gives CAWSVVAGNTIYF.

The CDR3 loop is CASSRINTEAFF. CDR3 DNA: TGTGCCAGCAGCCGTATCAACACTGAAGCTTTCTTT. The V gene is TRBV5-4, the J gene TRBJ1-1; D unresolved. Germline CDR1 and CDR2: SGHNT and YYREEE (reference sequence). V was cut by 4 bases and J by 2 bases, with 6 bases left in between. This CDR3 contains 12 residues.

The chain joins TRBV2 to TRBJ1-6, with TRBD1 identical over 7 bases. CDR1 SNHLY and CDR2 FYNNEI come from the germline V gene. V lost 7 bases and J lost 5; bases outside the gene matches: 5. There are 14 residues in the CDR3. The CDR3 loop reads CASTQTGNNSPLHF. The CDR3 DNA reads as TGTGCCAGCACCCAGACAGGGAATAATTCACCCCTCCACTTT.

The V and J genes are TRBV5-6 and TRBJ2-5; tentatively, D is TRBD2 (5 bases). The CDR3 covers 11 residues. Per the germline V gene, CDR1 is SGHDT and CDR2 is YYEEEE. V was cut by 3 bases and J by 5 bases, with 5 bases left in between. The CDR3 DNA follows: TGTGCCAGCAGCTGGAGGGAGACCCAGTACTTC. Its protein is CASSWRETQYF.

This chain connects TRBV7-9 to TRBJ2-2, with TRBD2 matching over 9 bases. This CDR3 region has 16 residues. The ends lost 5 bases at V and 0 bases at J; junction bases unmatched: 4. Per the germline V gene, CDR1 is SEHNR and CDR2 is FQNEAQ (reference sequence). The CDR3 sequence is CASSHTSGPNTGELFF. As DNA, the CDR3 is TGTGCCAGCAGCCACACTAGCGGGCCGAACACCGGGGAGCTGTTTTTT.

The gene calls are TRBV7-9 and TRBJ2-5; weak D call: TRBD2 (5 bases). V was cut by 7 bases and J by 5 bases, with 14 bases left in between. The germline gives CDR1 SEHNR, CDR2 FQNEAQ (reference sequence). This CDR3 spans 13 amino acids. The CDR3 sequence is CASNRGSAETQYF. CDR3 in DNA: TGTGCCAGCAATCGAGGGTCAGCGGAGACCCAGTACTTC.

This chain connects TRBV27 to TRBJ2-7, with 7 positions matching TRBD2. From germline, CDR1 is MNHEY and CDR2 SMNVEV (reference sequence). The CDR3 sequence is 13 residues long. Losses at the gene ends were 2 bases for V and 3 bases for J; bases not matched to a gene: 1. CDR3: CASSLGGVYEQYF. The CDR3, as DNA: TGTGCCAGCAGTTTAGGGGGGGTCTACGAGCAGTACTTC.

This chain connects TRBV18 to TRBJ2-3; 9 nucleotides align to TRBD2. The CDR3 is 18 amino acids. The junction had 9 bases not matched to a gene; V was cut back by 1 base and J by 1 base. Germline CDR1 is KGHSH and CDR2 is LQKENI. CDR3 in DNA: TGTGCCAGCTCACCACAAAATAGGCCTAGCGGGGGCACAGATACGCAGTATTTT. Its translation is CASSPQNRPSGGTDTQYF.

J is TRBJ2-3 and V is TRBV18, with D maybe TRBD2 (6 bases). Germline V CDR1 and CDR2: KGHSH, LQKENI. This CDR3 comprises 16 residues. Trimming cost V 1 base and J 2 bases, with 13 bases left between them. The CDR3 reads CASSPLQAGITDTQYF. CDR3 bases: TGTGCCAGCTCACCACTCCAGGCGGGGATCACAGATACGCAGTATTTT.

This chain links TRBV7-9 with TRBJ2-7; 9 bases map to TRBD2. After removal of 6 bases from V and 3 bases from J, the junction contained 12 bases not matched to a gene. The CDR3 consists of 16 residues. CDR1 and CDR2 (germline): SEHNR, FQNEAQ (reference sequence). The CDR3 sequence is CASSSPPSGNFYEQYF. The CDR3 nucleotides are TGTGCCAGCAGTTCGCCGCCTAGCGGGAATTTCTACGAGCAGTACTTC.

This chain connects TRBV5-4 to TRBJ2-3; possibly TRBD2 for D (6 bases). Germline-derived CDR1 and CDR2 are SGHNT and YYREEE (reference sequence). The CDR3 has 16 residues. Trimming left V 0 bases short and J 4 bases short, with 15 bases between. CDR3 loop: CASSLDVTSSSDTQYF. Written as DNA, the CDR3 is TGTGCCAGCAGCTTGGATGTTACTAGCAGTTCAGATACGCAGTATTTT.

V gene TRBV15 combines with J gene TRBJ1-1, with D tentatively TRBD1 (5 bases). Trimming shortened V by 4 bases and J by 6 bases, and 12 bases separated the two germline ends. Germline lookup yields CDR1 LNHNV and CDR2 YYDKDF (reference sequence). The CDR3 extends over 13 amino acids. DNA for the CDR3: TGTGCCACCAGCACTACAGGTCTTTCTGAAGCTTTCTTT. Encoded protein: CATSTTGLSEAFF. The full variable domain, its missing parts supplied by reference TRBV15 and TRBJ1-1, is DAMVIQNPRYQVTQFGKPVTLSCSQTLNHNVMYWYQQKSSQAPKLLFHYYDKDFNNEADTPDNFQSRRPNTSFCFLDIRSPGLGDTAMYLCATSTTGLSEAFFGQGTRLTVV.

The table lists this clone with a count of one. CDR3: CASSLNAFSQGQYF. CDR3 DNA: TGTGCCAGCAGCTTAAATGCCTTTTCGCAGGGGCAGTACTTC. The chain combines TRBV7-8 with TRBJ2-7, with a tentative D call TRBD1 (5 bases). The V gene's germline CDR1 is SGHVS and CDR2 FQNEAQ. The CDR3 spans 14 residues. V gave up 2 bases and J gave up 9 bases, with 17 bases separating them.

The chain employs TRBV18 and TRBJ2-1; tentatively, D is TRBD2 (6 bases). CDR1 and CDR2 (germline): KGHSH, LQKENI. Between the trimmed V and J ends, which lost 3 bases and 7 bases, there was a span of 13 bases. This CDR3 comprises 14 residues. The CDR3 DNA sequence: TGTGCCAGCTCACCCGGTGCGGGATCGAATGAGCAGTTCTTC. This translates into CASSPGAGSNEQFF. The whole variable domain, filled in from reference TRBV18 and TRBJ2-1, reads NAGVMQNPRHLVRRRGQEARLRCSPMKGHSHVYWYRQLPEEGLKFMVYLQKENIIDESGMPKERFSAEFPKEGPSILRIQQVVRGDSAAYFCASSPGAGSNEQFFGPGTRLTVL.

In this sample, this clone turned up a few times. The rearrangement joins TRBV6-5 to TRBJ2-1, with TRBD2 matching over 9 bases. Trimming at V came to 6 bases and at J to 8 bases, leaving 11 bases not matched to a gene. The CDR3 is 15 amino acids. Germline values: CDR1 MNHEY, CDR2 SVGAGI. CDR3 sequence: CASSLATSGWDEQFF. The CDR3 DNA reads TGTGCCAGCAGCCTTGCCACTAGCGGGTGGGATGAGCAGTTCTTC.

This chain uses TRBV9 with TRBJ1-1; D remains ambiguous. The CDR3 spans 15 residues. CDR1 and CDR2 (germline): SGDLS, YYNGEE. V dropped 4 bases and J dropped 2 bases, with 15 bases sitting between them. The CDR3 sequence is CASSSLTTVNTEAFF. The CDR3 nucleotides read TGTGCCAGCAGCTCACTTACTACGGTTAACACTGAAGCTTTCTTT.

The chain recombines TRBV7-3 with TRBJ2-5, with TRBD1 as a possible D gene (6 bases). Germline V lookup: CDR1 SGHTA, CDR2 FQGTGA. This CDR3 comprises 13 residues. V dropped 2 bases and J dropped 9 bases, with 13 bases sitting between them. CDR3 sequence: CASSLAGVGAQYF. CDR3 DNA: TGTGCCAGCAGCTTAGCAGGGGTCGGGGCCCAGTACTTC.

The V gene is TRBV19, the J gene TRBJ1-2, with TRBD1 as a possible D gene (5 bases). V was trimmed by 5 bases and J by 3 bases, leaving 13 bases between them. The length of the CDR3 is 14 residues. Germline V gene data show CDR1 as LNHDA and CDR2 as SQIVND (reference sequence). CDR3 loop: CASSYKGMDYGYTF. As DNA, the CDR3 is TGTGCCAGTAGTTATAAGGGGATGGACTATGGCTACACCTTC. The variable domain in full, with the rest retrieved from reference TRBV19 and TRBJ1-2, is DGGITQSPKYLFRKEGQNVTLSCEQNLNHDAMYWYRQDPGQGLRLIYYSQIVNDFQKGDIAEGYSVSREKKESFPLTVTSAQKNPTAFYLCASSYKGMDYGYTFGSGTRLTVV.

Here the CDR3 DNA reads TGTGCCAGCAGTTCGGGGACAGGGGTGGTTGGCTACACCTTC. It translates to CASSSGTGVVGYTF. The rearrangement uses TRBV28 and TRBJ1-2; 10 bases line up with TRBD1. Germline assignment: CDR1 MDHEN and CDR2 SYDVKM. CDR3 length: 14 amino acids. J was trimmed by 7 bases and V by 4 bases; bases with no gene match: 6.